This T cell receptor beta chain stems from a study of blood T cells in healthy people across ages (dated by TCRdb to 2014 to 2015). Background on the whole study: In model experiments, template switching captured about one uniquely barcoded TCR beta cDNA molecule for every two T cells. Using deep sequencing normalized with unique cDNA molecular identifiers, the study measured how TCR beta repertoire diversity changes with age. Using the same blood draw, the study looked at two additional independent replicas of 1 million unique cDNA reads for two donors, one aged 18 to 29 and the other aged 80 or older. Four age groups were formed from the donors: young (average 16 years), middle-aged (approximately 41), aged (about 68) and long-lived (about 80).

Donors were a few dozen systemically healthy Caucasian individuals from Russia aged 6 to 90 years. Each donor gave about 10 milliliters of peripheral blood, drawn into EDTA-treated Vacutainer tubes. Ficoll-Paque density-gradient centrifugation was used to isolate PBMCs, with at least 6 million obtained per sample. Trizol reagent was used to extract total RNA from PBMCs, with at least 6 micrograms per sample. Naive CD45RAhigh/CD27high T cell percentages were measured by flow cytometry on a PBMC aliquot from every donor. Of note for this clonotype: Its target antigen remains unknown. At one boundary the junction diverges from the germline segment, which might be a read error.

The cysteine opens and the phenylalanine closes a CDR3 of 14 amino acids. The read is trimmed to its CDR3 DNA, 42 bases read in frame from base 1. CDR1 and CDR2 were assigned from the germline V gene as MNHEY and SVGEGT. Library construction relied on 5' RACE. Sequencing used an Illumina HiSeq 2500. A second PCR of roughly 6 to 11 cycles was run with a J-beta primer mix and a sample-barcoded 5' primer. A unique molecular identifier was introduced onto each TCR beta cDNA molecule by a template-switch 5' adaptor carrying 12 random nucleotides. Each sample yielded at least 2.5 million CDR3-containing paired-end reads. The Mint cDNA synthesis kit, primed by a TRBC-specific oligonucleotide, was used to synthesize first-strand cDNA from all RNA. Following uracil-DNA glycosylase treatment, all cDNA underwent a first 18-cycle PCR with the universal primers M1SS and BC2_uni_R. Concerning the study's data processing: For normalization, 1 million high-quality reads were randomly selected from each sample, with every read carrying a distinct molecular identifier. Reads with shared molecular identifiers were discarded instead of being binned into consensus sequences. CDR3 identification, clonotype clustering and error correction used MiTCR with a Q25 quality threshold and the strictest error-elimination algorithm. A nonparametric unseen species model with Euler transformation was used to estimate lower-bound total TCR beta diversity. The public sequencing data were trimmed at Q25 with fastp and processed into clonotypes with MiXCR by TCRdb, which kept only in-frame beta chains. Under each unique CDR3 protein, matching rows form one entry showing the most common genes and DNA. It is TCRdb's table, rather than the study itself, that gives the V and J calls and clone size. The sample profile shows about 540,000 distinct CDR3 sequences; 20% to 30% of them were found once. The ten largest clonotypes hold roughly 10% of the sample.

Study-wide findings and limitations: Conclusive comparison of naive and antigen-experienced compartments was prevented by the profiling of bulk unsorted PBMCs. There was a strong correlation between observed TCR beta diversity and the percentage of naive T cells measured by flow cytometry. Donor CMV infection status was unknown, potentially confounding age-related changes in expanded clonotypes. As age increased, observed TCR beta diversity per million T cells dropped in a roughly linear way, and a significant reduction was already evident by age approximately 40. Estimates of total diversity from one million sequenced T cells were regarded as lower bounds and underestimates. Compared with the aged group, more naive CD4+ T cells, fewer expanded clones and increased TCR diversity were shown by the long-lived group, suggesting age selection.

These data were also filed under a second study, of T cells of mothers and their children. The second study's authors report: Nine systemically healthy Caucasian individuals, comprising three mothers and their six children, were included as donors. cDNA synthesis consumed the entire amount of extracted RNA, loaded at approximately 1.6 ug RNA in each 15 ul reaction. In the second PCR, sample barcodes and 2-4 random nucleotides were introduced via the M1S primer. More than 9.5 million TCR beta CDR3 reads were obtained from each mother, and roughly 3.1 million reads were obtained from each child. Thymic selection shapes the output of TCR recombination in a similar way in related and unrelated pairs, and inherited differences have a minor effect. Normalized repertoire overlap in related mother-child pairs was always slightly higher than in unrelated mother-child pairs, but the difference was never significant. Persistent microchimeric T cell clones were not detected, at a sensitivity of around 95 clones per million clonotypes. Deep NGS was used in the study to compare the TCR beta repertoires of mothers and children and to look for features that separate related mother-child pairs from unrelated individuals. Mothers averaged roughly 36 +/- 4 years of age and children averaged about 10 +/- 4 years. After adapters were ligated using NEBNext reagents, the libraries underwent 100+100 nt paired-end sequencing on an Illumina HiSeq 2000. Mother and child libraries were prepared a month apart and sequenced in separate runs to prevent cross-contamination. Between roughly 500,000 and 2,300,000 distinct TCR beta clonotypes were identified per donor. Naive TCR beta clonotypes were estimated from low-frequency clonotypes matched to each donor's FACS-determined naive share, without sorting.

The material sequenced was blood. This sequence was found in a boy younger than 18 in good health. The rearrangement combines TRBV6-2 or TRBV6-3 with TRBJ1-1, with the D gene too uncertain to name. The encoded CDR3 is CASNYERVNTEAFF. The nucleotide sequence reads as follows: TGTGCCAGCAATTACGAACGGGTGAACACTGAAGCTTTCTTT.